This T cell receptor (beta chain) was identified during a study of shared clonotypes between healthy human individuals. CDR3 length: 16 amino acids. Trimming took off 5 bases at V and 4 bases at J, with 20 bases between the two ends. Germline CDR1 reads SEHNR; CDR2 reads FQNEAQ (reference sequence). Naive CD8 cells comprised CD45RO-negative, CCR7-positively selected cells, excluding terminally differentiated effector memory CD45RA+ cells. The data were produced by immunoSEQ multiplex PCR, yet TCRdb's version contains in-frame clones alone and is incomplete. The sample yields millions of clones, more than 85% seen once.

The gene calls are TRBV7-9 and TRBJ1-2; D unresolved. Sequencing was performed on naive CD8+ T cells from PBMCs. This receptor was taken from a man between 18 and 29 years old in good health. Some clones in this sample may be carry-over from other donors' samples. This chain's CDR3 is CASSNRLGVNIYGYTF. The CDR3 coding sequence is TGTGCCAGCAGCAACCGGTTGGGAGTTAATATCTATGGCTACACCTTC.